The 3 T cell receptor beta chains listed next were all sequenced from one sample in a study of identical twins. TCRdb processed the 5' RACE reads anew with MiXCR; each CDR3 protein has one entry. Of about 720,000 distinct CDR3 sequences listed, about 18% are singletons. Another study also made use of these data, one on T cells expressing NK-cell markers.

Sequenced sample: PBMCs. These TCRs come from a woman between 18 and 30 years old in good health.

This clonotype was observed a few times. This chain uses TRBV11-2 with TRBJ2-1; 14 bases align to TRBD2. The germline V gene encodes CDR1 SGHAT and CDR2 FQNNGV. The CDR3 runs to 17 residues. Trimming took 5 bases from V and 3 from J; bases not matched to a gene: 6. The CDR3 sequence: CASSPRTSGRHYNEQFF. DNA for the CDR3: TGTGCCAGCAGCCCCCGGACTAGCGGGAGGCACTACAATGAGCAGTTCTTC. The full variable domain, completed using reference TRBV11-2 and TRBJ2-1, is EAGVAQSPRYKIIEKRQSVAFWCNPISGHATLYWYQQILGQGPKLLIQFQNNGVVDDSQLPKDRFSAERLKGVDSTLKIQPAKLEDSAVYLCASSPRTSGRHYNEQFFGPGTRLTVL.

Points on this clonotype: At one of its ends the junction is not consistent with the germline gene, which may arise from a read error. The chain recombines TRBV20-1 with TRBJ2-2, with no clear D. This CDR3 has 17 residues. Germline loops: CDR1 DFQATT, CDR2 SNEGSKA (reference sequence). The CDR3 DNA is TGCTGTGCTAGATACAACTTACATAATTCGAACACCGGGGAGCTGTTTTTT. Translated, it gives CCARYNLHNSNTGELFF.

This sequence joins TRBV12-3 or TRBV12-4 and TRBJ2-3; D uncertain. Trimming stripped 10 bases from V and 6 bases from J, with 20 bases between. The CDR3 is made up of 14 amino acids. CDR3 in amino acids: CATRDRKEGDTQYF. CDR3 in DNA: TGTGCCACCAGAGACCGAAAGGAAGGTGATACGCAGTATTTT.